A single sample is the source of the 8 T cell receptor beta chains below, sequenced in a study of blood T cell repertoires in COVID-19. This table comes from immunoSEQ multiplex PCR, and its TCRdb copy is limited to in-frame clones, with some not included. The table lists more than 300,000 clones, roughly 91% of them singletons. Sequenced material: PBMCs or T cells enriched from blood (not recorded which). The receptors shown here come from a woman aged 25 to 45 who had recovered from COVID-19.

This clone was counted many times. The chain links TRBV15 to TRBJ1-5, with 11 positions matching TRBD1. Germline CDR1 LNHNV, CDR2 YYDKDF (reference sequence). The CDR3 has 16 residues. Trimming at V came to 0 bases and at J to 6 bases, leaving 4 bases not matched to a gene. The CDR3 nucleotides are TGTGCCACCAGCAGAGATACCGGGACAGGGGGTCAGCCCCAGCATTTT. It codes for CATSRDTGTGGQPQHF.

The chain uses TRBV11-1 and TRBJ2-3; D unresolved. Trimming removed 10 bases at V and 5 bases at J, with 13 bases between. Germline V gene data show CDR1 as SGHAT and CDR2 as FQDESV (reference sequence). The CDR3 consists of 12 residues. The CDR3, as DNA: TGTGCCACCGCTACGGGTGGAGATACGCAGTATTTT. Its translation: CATATGGDTQYF.

V and J are TRBV11-2 and TRBJ2-3, with a weak D call TRBD1 (5 bases). Per the germline V gene, CDR1 is SGHAT and CDR2 is FQNNGV. The germline V and J ends were trimmed by 4 bases and 4 bases, with 6 bases remaining between them. The CDR3 is 12 residues long. The CDR3 loop is CASSSRADTQYF. DNA for the CDR3: TGTGCCAGCAGCTCCAGGGCAGATACGCAGTATTTT.

The rearrangement links TRBV9 to TRBJ2-2; 9 nucleotides match TRBD1. V was clipped by 0 bases and J by 4 bases; unmatched bases: 4. Germline V gives CDR1 SGDLS, CDR2 YYNGEE. The CDR3 consists of 16 residues. The CDR3 loop reads CASSVAGQGLTGELFF. The CDR3 coding sequence is TGTGCCAGCAGCGTAGCGGGACAGGGTCTCACCGGGGAGCTGTTTTTT.

A single count supports this clone. J is TRBJ1-2 and V is TRBV19; 7 bases match TRBD1. The CDR3 is 14 amino acids. Per germline, CDR1 LNHDA and CDR2 SQIVND (reference sequence). V shed 4 bases, J shed 5 bases, and the junction held 7 bases outside the gene matches. The CDR3 here is CASSTADRAYGYTF. CDR3 sequence (DNA): TGTGCCAGTAGTACTGCCGACAGGGCTTATGGCTACACCTTC.

The rearrangement joins TRBV12-3 or TRBV12-4 to TRBJ1-5; 7 bases map to TRBD1. Trimming at V came to 4 bases and at J to 7 bases, leaving 4 bases not matched to a gene. The CDR3 consists of 13 residues. The CDR3 region has the DNA TGTGCCAGCAGTTCGACAGGGTTCCAGCCCCAGCATTTT. This sequence encodes CASSSTGFQPQHF.

CDR3 region: CSASAEPGGGEQFF. CDR3 nucleotides: TGCAGTGCTAGTGCGGAACCAGGGGGCGGCGAGCAGTTCTTC. The chain recombines TRBV20-1 with TRBJ2-1; TRBD1 agrees at 8 bases. Trimming removed 3 bases from V and 10 bases from J; junction bases left unmatched: 11. Germline values: CDR1 DFQATT, CDR2 SNEGSKA (reference sequence). The CDR3 is 14 residues long.

This clone appeared a single time. V gene TRBV6-5 combines with J gene TRBJ1-2; no reliable D call. V dropped 4 bases and J dropped 4 bases, with 7 bases sitting between them. This CDR3 has 12 residues. Per the germline V gene, CDR1 is MNHEY and CDR2 is SVGAGI. The CDR3 is CASSSDSYGYTF. The DNA for the CDR3 is TGTGCCAGCAGTTCGGACTCCTATGGCTACACCTTC.